This T cell receptor beta chain stems from a study of graft-versus-host responses after intestinal transplantation. Overall study: All recipients were transplanted with multivisceral, liver-intestinal, or isolated intestinal grafts. Every recipient underwent anti-thymocyte globulin induction, then tacrolimus and steroids for three to four years. Study results and caveats: Early post-transplant HvG declines were associated with peak circulating GvH clone levels.

The protocol was immunoSEQ multiplex PCR, while the TCRdb copy is restricted to in-frame clones and leaves out a portion. The table has about 120,000 clones, around nine tenths seen once. The germline gives CDR1 MNHEY, CDR2 SMNVEV (reference sequence). The CDR3 is 17 residues long. After removal of 5 bases from V and 1 base from J, the junction contained 14 bases not matched to a gene. As concerns this clone: As yet, its antigen is unknown.

This rearrangement joins TRBV27 to TRBJ2-7; 7 bases line up with TRBD1. This TCR was sampled from a human donor who was the organ donor for an intestinal transplant. The source was unstimulated CD4+ T cells sorted from spleen or lymph node cells, collected before transplant. The CDR3 DNA is TGTGCCAGCAGTCCACCCCGGACTCCGGGACAGTCCTACGAGCAGTACTTC. This codes for CASSPPRTPGQSYEQYF.